One and the same sample provided the 21 T cell receptor beta chains below, sequenced in a study of human T cells and chemical hapten exposure. The time point here: patch test 1, 2 weeks after DPC sensitization. Sample treatment: therapeutic diphenylcyclopropenone sensitization with weekly scalp DPC. One entry per CDR3 protein results from TCRdb running MiXCR on the RACE reads. The table includes about 120,000 distinct CDR3 sequences, approximately 15% detected once. The sample here was whole blood, taken in connection with sensitization to the hapten diphenylcyclopropenone (DPC). These receptor sequences come from a man aged 18 to 35 with alopecia areata. Some clones in this sample may be carry-over from other donors' samples.

The chain is built from TRBV12-2 and TRBJ1-3; the table's D call of TRBD1 was not tested on the DNA. TRBV12-2 is annotated as a pseudogene. CDR3 length: 15 amino acids. CDR3 sequence reads: CASRFQGVWGNTIYF. The DNA for the CDR3 is TGTGCAAGTCGCTTCCAGGGTGTTTGGGGAAACACCATATATTTT.

This clonotype occurred a few times. The V gene is TRBV10-3, the J gene TRBJ2-3; D remains unclear. This CDR3 contains 14 residues. Trimming removed 0 bases from V and 0 bases from J, with 4 bases in between. Per germline, CDR1 ENHRY and CDR2 SYGVKD. The CDR3 is CAISESTSTDTQYF. The CDR3 DNA is TGTGCCATCAGTGAGTCTACCAGCACAGATACGCAGTATTTT.

A few counts support this clonotype. The V gene is TRBV12-5, the J gene TRBJ1-1; D call uncertain. Germline CDR1 is LGHNT and CDR2 is FRNRAP. V lost 1 base, J lost 1 base, and 13 bases lay in between. This CDR3 region has 16 residues. CDR3 protein: CASGLGFNSKNTEAFF. The CDR3 region has the DNA TGTGCTAGTGGTTTGGGTTTTAATTCAAAGAACACTGAAGCTTTCTTT.

The genes are TRBV5-4 and TRBJ2-5, with TRBD1 identical over 7 bases. The V segment lost 0 bases and the J segment 3 bases; nucleotides outside the gene matches: 2. This CDR3 spans 14 amino acids. CDR1 and CDR2 (germline): SGHNT, YYREEE (reference sequence). The CDR3 sequence is CASSLGQGKETQYF. Here the CDR3 DNA reads TGTGCCAGCAGCTTGGGACAGGGAAAAGAGACCCAGTACTTC.

The chain uses TRBV29-1 and TRBJ1-3; perhaps TRBD1 as D (5 bases). V was clipped by 7 bases and J by 0 bases, with 13 bases between them. The CDR3 length is 14 residues. Germline-derived CDR1 and CDR2 are SQVTM and ANQGSEA. CDR3 loop: CSASGYNSGNTIYF. CDR3 DNA: TGCAGCGCCTCAGGGTACAACTCTGGAAACACCATATATTTT.

V gene TRBV11-2 combines with J gene TRBJ1-1; 9 bases are a match to TRBD1. The CDR3 extends over 18 amino acids. Germline V gives CDR1 SGHAT, CDR2 FQNNGV. V gave up 5 bases and J gave up 2 bases; unmatched junction bases: 15. The CDR3 DNA follows: TGTGCCAGCAGCCAAAATTTTCCACGGACAGGGGCCAACACTGAAGCTTTCTTT. Amino acids: CASSQNFPRTGANTEAFF.

This chain links TRBV6-1 with TRBJ2-3, with D perhaps matching TRBD1 or TRBD2 (5 bases each). CDR1 MNHNS and CDR2 SASEGT come from the germline V gene. Trimming removed 10 bases at V and 6 bases at J, with 20 bases between. The CDR3 contains 14 residues. In DNA form, the CDR3 reads TGTGCCATCCTCAGGGAGATTCGTTCGGATACGCAGTATTTT. It encodes CAILREIRSDTQYF.

In its sample, this clonotype was seen many times. The chain employs TRBV11-2 and TRBJ2-7; TRBD1 might be the D (7 bases). V lost 5 bases and J 2 bases, leaving 13 bases between the germline ends. Germline V gene data show CDR1 as SGHAT and CDR2 as FQNNGV. The CDR3 extends over 14 amino acids. Here the CDR3 DNA reads TGTGCCAGCAGCCCAATCAGGGGGGCCTACGAGCAGTACTTC. This sequence encodes CASSPIRGAYEQYF.

This clonotype is classed as medium-sized. This CDR3 is CSTDVGRLYNEQFF. CDR3 DNA: TGCAGCACCGACGTCGGCAGGCTCTACAATGAGCAGTTCTTC. This sequence joins TRBV29-1 and TRBJ2-1; no definite D call. The CDR3 spans 14 residues. Trimming took 8 bases from V and 3 from J, leaving 17 bases between them. Germline lookup yields CDR1 SQVTM and CDR2 ANQGSEA.

The chain is built from TRBV29-1 and TRBJ1-2; 9 positions match TRBD1. Germline V gene data show CDR1 as SQVTM and CDR2 as ANQGSEA. V trimming: 6 bases; J trimming: 8 bases; junction bases outside the gene matches: 7. This CDR3 has 12 residues. The CDR3 reads CSVGDRASGYTF. CDR3 bases: TGCAGCGTGGGGGACAGGGCATCCGGCTACACCTTC. Full variable domain (rest looked up from reference TRBV29-1 and TRBJ1-2): SAVISQKPSRDICQRGTSLTIQCQVDSQVTMMFWYRQQPGQSLTLIATANQGSEATYESGFVIDKFPISRPNLTFSTLTVSNMSPEDSSIYLCSVGDRASGYTFGSGTRLTVV.

This rearrangement joins TRBV5-5 to TRBJ2-1; a weak D match, TRBD1 (6 bases). There are 17 residues in the CDR3. Germline CDR1 is SGHKS and CDR2 is YYEKEE (reference sequence). V was pared by 3 bases and J by 0 bases, with 16 bases between. The CDR3 reads CASSSRPGVFSYNEQFF. The CDR3 DNA is TGTGCCAGCAGCTCGAGGCCAGGGGTCTTCTCCTACAATGAGCAGTTCTTC.

There are a few counts of this clonotype. The chain carries TRBV5-1 and TRBJ1-3, with unresolved D. Germline values: CDR1 SGHRS, CDR2 YFSETQ. This CDR3 has 16 residues. Trimming removed 4 bases at V and 0 bases at J, with 14 bases between. The CDR3: CASSKGPGNSGNTIYF. The CDR3 DNA follows: TGCGCCAGCAGCAAAGGGCCCGGTAACTCTGGAAACACCATATATTTT. Together with reference TRBV5-1 and TRBJ1-3, the CDR3 gives the full variable domain: KAGVTQTPRYLIKTRGQQVTLSCSPISGHRSVSWYQQTPGQGLQFLFEYFSETQRNKGNFPGRFSGRQFSNSRSEMNVSTLELGDSALYLCASSKGPGNSGNTIYFGEGSWLTVV.

The chain carries TRBV2 and TRBJ1-1, with a possible D match to TRBD1 (6 bases). Germline V lookup: CDR1 SNHLY, CDR2 FYNNEI. V shed 2 bases and J shed 3 bases, with 13 bases lying between them. The CDR3 covers 15 residues. The CDR3 reads CASSELGGADTEAFF. The CDR3 coding sequence is TGTGCCAGCAGTGAACTAGGGGGGGCGGACACTGAAGCTTTCTTT.

This clonotype was seen a handful of times. V and J are TRBV20-1 and TRBJ1-6; 7 bases are a match to TRBD1. From germline, CDR1 is DFQATT and CDR2 SNEGSKA (reference sequence). V was clipped by 1 base and J by 10 bases; unmatched bases: 4. This CDR3 contains 13 residues. CDR3 sequence (DNA): TGCAGTGCTAGAGGACAGGGCAGGTCACCCCTCCACTTT. Its protein is CSARGQGRSPLHF.

This clonotype was observed a handful of times. The chain uses TRBV7-6 and TRBJ2-2, with 9 bases matching TRBD1. This CDR3 is built from 17 residues. Germline CDR1 and CDR2: SGHVS and FNYEAQ. The junction had 10 bases not matched to a gene; V was cut back by 5 bases and J by 3 bases. CDR3 sequence (DNA): TGTGCCAGCAGCCTTCCGACAGGGGGTTCCGACACCGGGGAGCTGTTTTTT. Its translation is CASSLPTGGSDTGELFF.

The V call is TRBV19, the J call TRBJ2-7; the match to TRBD1 covers 9 bases. CDR3 length: 16 amino acids. J was trimmed by 1 base and V by 5 bases; bases with no gene match: 9. Germline V gene data show CDR1 as LNHDA and CDR2 as SQIVND (reference sequence). This CDR3 is CASSPVRGQGSYEQYF. In DNA form, the CDR3 reads TGTGCCAGTAGTCCCGTGAGGGGACAGGGTTCCTACGAGCAGTACTTC.

The rearrangement uses TRBV4-2 and TRBJ2-1, with D perhaps TRBD2 (6 bases). CDR1 LGHNA and CDR2 YNFKEQ come from the germline V gene. The V end was cut by 1 base, the J end by 9 bases, with 31 bases between. The CDR3 covers 20 residues. The CDR3 region has the DNA TGTGCCAGCAGCCAAGTGACGACTAGTTCAGATACAGGAATGTTCAGTGAGCAGTTCTTC. Protein product: CASSQVTTSSDTGMFSEQFF.

This clonotype was recorded at least ten times. The V and J genes are TRBV4-3 and TRBJ2-1, with TRBD2 matching 15 bases. From germline, CDR1 is LGHNA and CDR2 YSLEER. The V and J ends lost 3 bases and 3 bases, in that order; junction bases with no gene match: 3. The CDR3 sequence is 17 residues long. CDR3 DNA sequence: TGCGCCAGCAGCCAGGGACTAGCGGGGGGCAGCTACAATGAGCAGTTCTTC. Its protein is CASSQGLAGGSYNEQFF.

This clonotype was seen only a few times. The chain uses TRBV7-6 and TRBJ2-3; D is unresolved. The CDR3 consists of 15 residues. Trimming removed 5 bases at V and 2 bases at J, with 14 bases between. Germline lookup yields CDR1 SGHVS and CDR2 FNYEAQ. The CDR3 reads CASSLRRRNTDTQYF. The CDR3 DNA follows: TGTGCCAGCAGCCTTAGGCGGAGAAACACAGATACGCAGTATTTT.

This chain connects TRBV18 to TRBJ1-2, with no clear D. CDR3 length equals 13 residues. V lost 2 bases, J lost 1 base, and 5 bases lay in between. CDR1 and CDR2 (germline): KGHSH, LQKENI. Here the CDR3 DNA reads TGTGCCAGCTCACCAGGCGGTAACTATGGCTACACCTTC. Protein sequence: CASSPGGNYGYTF.

This chain connects TRBV20-1 to TRBJ2-3; 11 nucleotides match TRBD2. This CDR3 is built from 15 residues. Germline V lookup: CDR1 DFQATT, CDR2 SNEGSKA (reference sequence). The J segment lost 1 base and the V segment lost 6 bases, leaving 6 bases of the junction unmatched. The CDR3 coding sequence is TGCAGTGCCCAGGGACTAGCGGCCCGCACAGATACGCAGTATTTT. Its protein product is CSAQGLAARTDTQYF.